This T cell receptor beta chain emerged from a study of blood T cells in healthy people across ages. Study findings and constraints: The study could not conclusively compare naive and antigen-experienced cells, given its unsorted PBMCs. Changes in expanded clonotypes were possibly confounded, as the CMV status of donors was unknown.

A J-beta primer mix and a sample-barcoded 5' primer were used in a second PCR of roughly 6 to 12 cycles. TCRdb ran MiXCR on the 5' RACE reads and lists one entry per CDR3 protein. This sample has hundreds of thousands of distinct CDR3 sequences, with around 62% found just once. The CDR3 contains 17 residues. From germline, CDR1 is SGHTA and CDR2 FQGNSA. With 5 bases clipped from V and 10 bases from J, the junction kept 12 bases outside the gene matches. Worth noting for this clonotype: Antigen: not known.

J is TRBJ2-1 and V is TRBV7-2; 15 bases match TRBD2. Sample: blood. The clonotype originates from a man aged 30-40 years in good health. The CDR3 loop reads CASSPGTSGGRYYEQFF. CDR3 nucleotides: TGTGCCAGCAGCCCTGGGACTAGCGGGGGGCGATACTACGAGCAGTTCTTC.